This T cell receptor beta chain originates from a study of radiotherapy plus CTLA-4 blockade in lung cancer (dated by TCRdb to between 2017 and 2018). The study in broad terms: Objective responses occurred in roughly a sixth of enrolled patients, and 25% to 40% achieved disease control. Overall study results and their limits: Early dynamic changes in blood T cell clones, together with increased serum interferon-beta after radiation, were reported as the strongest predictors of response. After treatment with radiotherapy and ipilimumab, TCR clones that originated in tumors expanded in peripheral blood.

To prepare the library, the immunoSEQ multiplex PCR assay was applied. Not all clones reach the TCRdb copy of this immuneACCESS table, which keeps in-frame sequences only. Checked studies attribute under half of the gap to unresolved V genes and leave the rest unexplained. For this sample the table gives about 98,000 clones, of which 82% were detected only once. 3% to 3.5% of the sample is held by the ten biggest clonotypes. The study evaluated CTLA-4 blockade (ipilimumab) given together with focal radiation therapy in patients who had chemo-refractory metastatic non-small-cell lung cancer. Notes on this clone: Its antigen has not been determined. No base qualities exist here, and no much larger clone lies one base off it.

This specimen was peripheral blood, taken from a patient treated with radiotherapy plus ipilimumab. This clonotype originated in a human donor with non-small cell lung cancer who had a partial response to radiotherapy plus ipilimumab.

CDR3 sequence: CASSIVRGDEQFF. The DNA sequence reads TGTGCCAGTAGTATAGTCAGGGGTGATGAGCAGTTCTTC. The rearrangement combines TRBV19 with TRBJ2-1; TRBD1 is a possible D gene, resting on 6 matching bases. From the germline V gene (reference sequence), CDR1 is LNHDA and CDR2 is SQIVND. There are 13 amino acids in the CDR3, from cysteine to phenylalanine inclusive. Only the CDR3 DNA stays, 39 bases, in frame from base 1. The germline ends are 9 bases apart after V is trimmed by 1 base and J by 8 bases.